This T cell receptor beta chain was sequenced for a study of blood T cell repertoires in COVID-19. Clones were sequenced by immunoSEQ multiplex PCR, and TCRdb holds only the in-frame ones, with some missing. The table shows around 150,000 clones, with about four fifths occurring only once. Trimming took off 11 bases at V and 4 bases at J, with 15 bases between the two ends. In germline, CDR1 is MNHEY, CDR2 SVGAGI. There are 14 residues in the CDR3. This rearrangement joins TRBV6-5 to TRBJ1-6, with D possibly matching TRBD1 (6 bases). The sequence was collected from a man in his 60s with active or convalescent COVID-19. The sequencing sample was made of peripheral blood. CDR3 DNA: TGTGCCGGCGGACAGTCCGCGTATAATTCACCCCTCCACTTT. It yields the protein CAGGQSAYNSPLHF.